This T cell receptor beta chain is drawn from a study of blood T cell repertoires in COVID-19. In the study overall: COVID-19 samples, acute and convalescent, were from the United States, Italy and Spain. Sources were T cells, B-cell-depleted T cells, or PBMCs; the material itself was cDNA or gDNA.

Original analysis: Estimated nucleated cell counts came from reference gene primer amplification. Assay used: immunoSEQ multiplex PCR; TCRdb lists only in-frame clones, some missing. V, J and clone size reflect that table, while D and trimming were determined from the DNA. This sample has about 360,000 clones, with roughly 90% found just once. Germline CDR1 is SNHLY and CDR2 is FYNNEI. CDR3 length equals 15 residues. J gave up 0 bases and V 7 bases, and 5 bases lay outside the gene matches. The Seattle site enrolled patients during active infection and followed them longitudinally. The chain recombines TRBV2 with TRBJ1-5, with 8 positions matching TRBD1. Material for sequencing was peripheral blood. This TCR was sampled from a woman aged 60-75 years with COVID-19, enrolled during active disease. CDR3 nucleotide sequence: TGTGCCAGCACTCGGGACAGGTCTAGCAATCAGCCCCAGCATTTT. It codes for CASTRDRSSNQPQHF.